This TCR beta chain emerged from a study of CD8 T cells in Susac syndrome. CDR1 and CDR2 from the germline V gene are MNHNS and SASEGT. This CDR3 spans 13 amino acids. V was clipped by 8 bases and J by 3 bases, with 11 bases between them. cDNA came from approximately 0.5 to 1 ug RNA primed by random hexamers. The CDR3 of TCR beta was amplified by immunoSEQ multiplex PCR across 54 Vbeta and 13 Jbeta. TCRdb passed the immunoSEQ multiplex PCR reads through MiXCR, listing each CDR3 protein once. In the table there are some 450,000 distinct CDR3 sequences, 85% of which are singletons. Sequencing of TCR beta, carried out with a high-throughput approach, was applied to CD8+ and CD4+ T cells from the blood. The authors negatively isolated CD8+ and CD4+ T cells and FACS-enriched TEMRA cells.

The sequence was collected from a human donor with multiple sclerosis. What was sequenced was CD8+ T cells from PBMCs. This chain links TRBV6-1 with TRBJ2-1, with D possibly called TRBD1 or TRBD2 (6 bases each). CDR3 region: CASSGDNYNEQFF. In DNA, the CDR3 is TGTGCCAGCTCGGGGGACAACTACAATGAGCAGTTCTTC.